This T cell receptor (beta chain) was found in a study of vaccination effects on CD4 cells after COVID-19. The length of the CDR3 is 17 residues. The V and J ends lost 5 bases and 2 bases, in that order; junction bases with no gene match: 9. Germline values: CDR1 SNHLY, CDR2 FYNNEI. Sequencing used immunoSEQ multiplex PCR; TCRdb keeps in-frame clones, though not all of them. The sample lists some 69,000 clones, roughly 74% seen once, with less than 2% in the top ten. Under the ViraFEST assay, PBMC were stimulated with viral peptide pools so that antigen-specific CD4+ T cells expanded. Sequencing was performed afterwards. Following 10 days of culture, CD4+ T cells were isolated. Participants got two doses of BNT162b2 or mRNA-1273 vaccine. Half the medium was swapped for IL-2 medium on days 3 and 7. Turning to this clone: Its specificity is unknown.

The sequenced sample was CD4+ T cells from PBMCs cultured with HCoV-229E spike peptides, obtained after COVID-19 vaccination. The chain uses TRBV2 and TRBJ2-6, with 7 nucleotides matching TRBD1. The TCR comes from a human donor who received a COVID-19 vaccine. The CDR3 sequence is CASSQTGIKAGANVLTF. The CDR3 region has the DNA TGTGCCAGCAGTCAGACAGGGATAAAGGCTGGGGCCAACGTCCTGACTTTC.